This entry features one T cell receptor (beta chain) sequence. Its antigen remains unknown. The CDR3 loop spans 15 amino acids. The ends were cut back, 0 bases at V and 0 bases at J, with 9 bases in the middle. Germline assignment: CDR1 LGHNA and CDR2 YNFKEQ. Repertoires were sampled repeatedly during chemoradiotherapy. TCRdb's table, derived via immunoSEQ multiplex PCR, lists solely in-frame clones and lacks some. This sample has roughly 5,600 clones, with around 83% found just once. The sample is drawn from a study of chemoradiotherapy in HPV16-positive cancers. Study-wide context: Candidate HPV-specific T-cell clones and common TCR motifs came from functional assays in a couple of HPV16-positive patients.

Whole-study findings and limits: Non-HPV-specific T cells did not expand in tumors during treatment, whereas candidate HPV-specific clones and E7-related motifs did. Functional assays defining HPV-specific T cells used only a couple of HPV16-positive patients.

The clonotype originates from a human donor with HPV-associated anogenital cancer. V gene TRBV4-2 combines with J gene TRBJ2-7; D gene unclear. Here the sequenced sample was tumor tissue, taken from a patient who underwent chemoradiotherapy. CDR3 coding DNA: TGTGCCAGCAGCCAAGATTACACACTCTCCTACGAGCAGTACTTC. It codes for CASSQDYTLSYEQYF.